This entry lists 25 T cell receptor beta chains sequenced from one sample in a study of blood T cells in healthy people across ages. A second PCR of roughly 7 to 11 cycles used a sample-barcoded 5' primer and a J-beta primer mix. TCRdb itself ran the 5' RACE reads through MiXCR, one entry per CDR3 protein. This sample has just under 900,000 distinct CDR3 sequences; roughly 26% occur once, and the top ten carry 15% to 20%. What was sequenced was blood. These receptors came from a woman older than 75 in good health.

This rearrangement joins TRBV30 to TRBJ2-3, with 12 nucleotides matching TRBD2. V lost 4 bases to trimming and J lost 0 bases; unmatched junction nucleotides: 2. Germline CDR1 and CDR2: GTSNPN and SVGIG (reference sequence). The CDR3 loop spans 15 amino acids. The CDR3 region has the DNA TGTGCCTGGACTAGCGGGGGGGCTAGCACAGATACGCAGTATTTT. Residues: CAWTSGGASTDTQYF.

This clonotype was seen repeatedly, ten times or more. J is TRBJ2-3 and V is TRBV5-1; tentatively, D is TRBD1 (5 bases). The CDR3 consists of 14 residues. Trimming pared 5 bases from V and 0 bases from J, leaving 10 bases between. Per the germline V gene, CDR1 is SGHRS and CDR2 is YFSETQ. The CDR3 region has the DNA TGCGCCAGCAGACCACAGGCGAGCACAGATACGCAGTATTTT. Protein product: CASRPQASTDTQYF.

This clonotype was found many times. This chain links TRBV7-2 with TRBJ2-3; 15 bases are shared with TRBD2. This CDR3 comprises 18 residues. Germline CDR1 SGHTA, CDR2 FQGNSA. V was clipped by 5 bases and J by 1 base; unmatched bases: 7. In nucleotides, the CDR3 is TGTGCCAGCAGCCTCGGGACTAGCGGGGGGTGGGGCACAGATACGCAGTATTTT. Encoded protein: CASSLGTSGGWGTDTQYF.

This clonotype came up many times. This chain connects TRBV4-1 to TRBJ2-1, with 13 positions matching TRBD2. The trim removed 4 bases at V and 2 bases at J, leaving 5 bases unmatched. The CDR3 runs to 17 residues. CDR1 and CDR2 from the germline V gene are MGHRA and YSYEKL. CDR3 amino acids: CASSPTSGGVTYNEQFF. In DNA, the CDR3 is TGCGCCAGCAGCCCTACTAGCGGGGGGGTTACCTACAATGAGCAGTTCTTC.

This clonotype has a count of ten or more. The CDR3 reads CASSFLYQETQYF. The CDR3 nucleotides read TGTGCCAGCAGCTTCCTGTACCAAGAGACCCAGTACTTC. The rearrangement uses TRBV5-5 and TRBJ2-5, with D unclear. CDR1 and CDR2 from the germline V gene are SGHKS and YYEKEE (reference sequence). The CDR3 length is 13 residues. Trimming removed 2 bases at V and 0 bases at J, with 5 bases between.

This clonotype came up many times. The V gene is TRBV20-1, the J gene TRBJ2-3, with D unclear. Germline V lookup: CDR1 DFQATT, CDR2 SNEGSKA (reference sequence). This CDR3 is built from 14 residues. The ends were cut back, 5 bases at V and 4 bases at J, with 16 bases in the middle. DNA of the CDR3: TGCAGTGCTGAAAGGGCCCCACCGGCAGATACGCAGTATTTT. Amino acid sequence: CSAERAPPADTQYF.

This clonotype was recorded at least ten times. V and J are TRBV12-3 or TRBV12-4 and TRBJ1-2; D unclear. V lost 1 base and J 8 bases, leaving 17 bases between the germline ends. The CDR3 covers 15 residues. CDR3 amino acids: CASSLGQRAPLGYTF. Written as DNA, the CDR3 is TGTGCCAGCAGTTTAGGCCAGCGGGCGCCCTTAGGCTACACCTTC.

Regarding this clonotype: A much larger clone differs by one base, so this may be a read error. The CDR3 bases are TGCAGTGCTAGAGAGGGACACAACTTGGGAGAGACCCAGTACTTC. This encodes CSAREGHNLGETQYF. V usage is TRBV20-1 and J usage is TRBJ2-5, with D perhaps matching TRBD1 (6 bases). Germline loops: CDR1 DFQATT, CDR2 SNEGSKA (reference sequence). With 0 bases removed from V and 4 bases from J, the gap between germline ends came to 15 bases. CDR3 length equals 15 residues.

This clonotype showed up many times. V usage is TRBV12-3 or TRBV12-4 and J usage is TRBJ2-5; TRBD2 is a possible D gene (6 bases). Trimming removed 6 bases at V and 5 bases at J, with 13 bases between. The CDR3 extends over 13 amino acids. CDR3 nucleotides: TGTGCCAGCAGGGAACTAGCCGGGGAGACCCAGTACTTC. Protein sequence: CASRELAGETQYF.

The chain has TRBV7-2 and TRBJ2-2; 7 bases match TRBD2. Germline lookup yields CDR1 SGHTA and CDR2 FQGNSA. Losses at the gene ends were 7 bases for V and 0 bases for J; bases not matched to a gene: 8. The CDR3 totals 16 residues. The CDR3 region is CASTGEGTSNTGELFF. DNA for the CDR3: TGTGCCAGCACCGGGGAGGGCACCTCGAACACCGGGGAGCTGTTTTTT.

The chain has TRBV12-3 or TRBV12-4 and TRBJ1-2; maybe TRBD1 (5 bases). The CDR3 length is 16 residues. V lost 6 bases to trimming and J lost 2 bases, with 19 bases between them. CDR3 in DNA: TGTGCCAGCAGAATCTCGGGACGGGAGGGAAACTATGGCTACACCTTC. Its translation is CASRISGREGNYGYTF.

The chain couples TRBV12-3 or TRBV12-4 to TRBJ2-1; tentative D call: TRBD2 (7 bases). This CDR3 is 14 amino acids long. V was clipped by 7 bases and J by 8 bases, with 18 bases between them. In DNA form, the CDR3 reads TGTGCCAGCACCTTAGGGGGGGGGCCCTATGAGCAGTTCTTC. As protein: CASTLGGGPYEQFF.

CDR3 protein: CASSVTGANYGYTF. CDR3 sequence (DNA): TGCGCCAGCAGCGTAACAGGGGCCAACTATGGCTACACCTTC. The chain couples TRBV5-1 to TRBJ1-2, with 7 bases fitting TRBD1. Trimming took 4 bases from V and 2 from J; bases not matched to a gene: 5. Germline values: CDR1 SGHRS, CDR2 YFSETQ. CDR3 length: 14 residues.

V is TRBV20-1 and J is TRBJ2-7; 12 nucleotides match TRBD2. The CDR3 is 15 residues long. CDR1 and CDR2 from the germline V gene are DFQATT and SNEGSKA (reference sequence). After removal of 6 bases from V and 2 bases from J, the junction contained 8 bases not matched to a gene. The CDR3 DNA reads TGCAGTGCCCAGCTAGCGGGGGGGCCGACCTACGAGCAGTACTTC. Its translation is CSAQLAGGPTYEQYF.

Note on this clonotype: A much larger clone lies a single base off, so this may be a read error. The chain has TRBV7-6 and TRBJ2-1; 9 nucleotides agree with TRBD1. Germline values: CDR1 SGHVS, CDR2 FNYEAQ. V trimming: 4 bases; J trimming: 15 bases; junction bases outside the gene matches: 13. This CDR3 spans 14 amino acids. CDR3 region: CASSSFGTGRERFF. The CDR3 region has the DNA TGTGCCAGCAGCTCGTTCGGGACAGGGAGGGAACGGTTCTTC. The complete variable domain, with remaining parts taken from reference TRBV7-6 and TRBJ2-1, reads GAGVSQSPRYKVTKRGQDVALRCDPISGHVSLYWYRQALGQGPEFLTYFNYEAQQDKSGLPNDRFSAERPEGSISTLTIQRTEQRDSAMYRCASSSFGTGRERFFGPGTRLTVL.

Note on this clonotype: The junction departs from the called germline gene at one end, perhaps through a read error. The chain has TRBV20-1 and TRBJ1-2; possible D gene TRBD1, 5 bases. The CDR3 spans 13 residues. Germline-derived CDR1 and CDR2 are DFQATT and SNEGSKA (reference sequence). CDR3 residues: CSARIDSYTGCTF. DNA for the CDR3: TGCAGTGCTAGGATTGACTCATATACAGGCTGCACCTTC.

This clonotype was seen ten or more times. The V and J genes are TRBV6-5 and TRBJ1-5; 11 nucleotides agree with TRBD1. This CDR3 spans 15 amino acids. J lost 2 bases, V lost 8 bases, and 5 bases had no gene match. The germline V gene has CDR1 MNHEY and CDR2 SVGAGI. CDR3 amino acids: CASRDRGNGNQPQHF. The CDR3 nucleotides read TGTGCCAGCCGGGACAGGGGGAACGGCAATCAGCCCCAGCATTTT.

The chain carries TRBV6-2 or TRBV6-3 and TRBJ1-1; D gene uncertain. The germline V and J ends were trimmed by 6 bases and 3 bases, with 11 bases remaining between them. This CDR3 region has 13 residues. Germline assignment: CDR1 MNHEY and CDR2 SVGEGT. The CDR3 sequence is CASRPEYDTEAFF. The CDR3 DNA follows: TGTGCCAGCAGACCAGAATATGACACTGAAGCTTTCTTT.

This clonotype was counted ten times or more. The chain couples TRBV5-6 to TRBJ2-7; D perhaps matches TRBD1 (5 bases). V lost 0 bases to trimming and J lost 5 bases, with 15 bases between them. Germline CDR1 is SGHDT and CDR2 is YYEEEE. The CDR3 is made up of 15 amino acids. The CDR3 DNA sequence: TGTGCCAGCAGCTTGGGTTCCAGGGTCCATAACGAGCAGTACTTC. Protein: CASSLGSRVHNEQYF.

As to this clonotype: A clone one base away is much larger, so this may be a read error. V gene TRBV12-3 or TRBV12-4 combines with J gene TRBJ2-1, with no clear D. The end of the DNA is better explained by TRBJ2-7, so the J call may be wrong. The CDR3 contains 15 residues. The DNA of the CDR3 is TGTGCCAGCAGTTACGACGTGAGCTCCTACAATGAGCAGTACTTC. This gives the protein CASSYDVSSYNEQYF.

This clonotype was seen a few times. This may arise from a read error, as a much more abundant clone is one base away. The chain is built from TRBV12-3 or TRBV12-4 and TRBJ2-2; 9 positions agree with TRBD1. The CDR3 loop spans 15 amino acids. The CDR3 is CASSRQQGASGERFF. DNA of the CDR3: TGTGCCAGCAGTCGACAACAGGGGGCGAGCGGGGAGCGGTTTTTT.

On this clonotype: A read error may explain this, as a much larger clone is one base away. The J gene is TRBJ2-1, the V gene TRBV4-1, with D perhaps being TRBD1 or TRBD2 (6 bases each). This CDR3 comprises 16 residues. Trimming stripped 0 bases from V and 12 bases from J, with 21 bases between. Germline values: CDR1 MGHRA, CDR2 YSYEKL. The CDR3 DNA reads TGCGCCAGCAGCCAAGATGGGAACCAGGGGAGGTATGGGCAGTTCTTC. Its translation is CASSQDGNQGRYGQFF.

V usage is TRBV7-9 and J usage is TRBJ1-2; 7 bases are shared with TRBD1. Per germline, CDR1 SEHNR and CDR2 FQNEAQ (reference sequence). V lost 1 base, J lost 8 bases, and 7 bases stayed unmatched. The CDR3 contains 14 residues. The CDR3 sequence is CASSLENTGEGYTF. The CDR3 coding sequence is TGTGCCAGCAGCTTAGAGAACACAGGGGAGGGCTACACCTTC. The full variable domain, with the rest looked up from reference TRBV7-9 and TRBJ1-2, is DTGVSQNPRHKITKRGQNVTFRCDPISEHNRLYWYRQTLGQGPEFLTYFQNEAQLEKSRLLSDRFSAERPKGSFSTLEIQRTEQGDSAMYLCASSLENTGEGYTFGSGTRLTVV.

The CDR3 nucleotides read TGTGCCACCAGCAGACCGAGACAGGGGGTAAATGAGCAGTTCTTC. It is translated as CATSRPRQGVNEQFF. This rearrangement joins TRBV15 to TRBJ2-1, with 9 nucleotides matching TRBD1. The CDR3 is made up of 15 amino acids. The junction had 6 bases not matched to a gene; V was cut back by 2 bases and J by 7 bases. The germline gives CDR1 LNHNV, CDR2 YYDKDF (reference sequence).

The rearrangement joins TRBV7-2 to TRBJ2-7; no definite D call. CDR3 size: 14 residues. The ends were cut back, 5 bases at V and 0 bases at J, with 11 bases in the middle. The germline CDR1 and CDR2 sequences are SGHTA and FQGNSA. The CDR3 DNA follows: TGTGCCAGCAGCCCAATAGCTCTCTCCTACGAGCAGTACTTC. It yields the protein CASSPIALSYEQYF.